Listed here is a single T cell receptor beta chain. This record comes from a study of blood T cells in healthy people across ages. Trimming removed 5 bases from V and 1 base from J, with 14 bases in between. CDR3 length equals 15 residues. Germline V CDR1 and CDR2: MNHEY, SVGEGT. A sample-barcoded 5' primer and a J-beta primer mix were used in a second PCR of roughly 7 to 12 cycles. TCRdb fed the 5' RACE reads into MiXCR, producing one record per CDR3 protein. The sample carries some 1.5 million distinct CDR3 sequences, 28% recorded once. The chain employs TRBV6-2 or TRBV6-3 and TRBJ1-1; no clear D gene. The source is a woman in her twenties or thirties in good health. Specimen: blood. CDR3 sequence reads: CASSARPNRNTEAFF. The CDR3 nucleotides read TGTGCCAGCAGTGCCCGGCCCAATCGGAACACTGAAGCTTTCTTT.